These 17 T cell receptor beta chains came from one sample sequenced in a study of cytomegalovirus exposure and HLA in healthy donors. PCR primers comprised 60 Vbeta and 13 Jbeta primers. Clones were read by immunoSEQ multiplex PCR, and TCRdb kept only the in-frame ones, dropping some. The table shows 150,000 to 200,000 clones, with roughly 80% occurring only once. Material: PBMCs. These receptors were collected from a man younger than 45 in good health and CMV-seropositive.

The chain uses TRBV7-6 and TRBJ2-7, with D perhaps matching TRBD2 (5 bases). The CDR3 contains 12 residues. Germline V gene data show CDR1 as SGHVS and CDR2 as FNYEAQ. The V end was cut by 0 bases, the J end by 7 bases, with 7 bases between. This CDR3 is CASSLAEEEQYF. The DNA for the CDR3 is TGTGCCAGCAGCTTAGCGGAGGAGGAGCAGTACTTC.

V usage is TRBV30 and J usage is TRBJ2-1; a weak D match, TRBD1 (5 bases). CDR3 size: 14 residues. Germline CDR1 and CDR2: GTSNPN and SVGIG (reference sequence). V was trimmed by 4 bases and J by 7 bases, leaving 17 bases between them. For the CDR3, the DNA is TGTGCCTGGACAAGGGCGTTGGCAGGGAATGAGCAGTTCTTC. This encodes CAWTRALAGNEQFF.

CDR3 sequence reads: CASSPPPGVIAEAFF. In nucleotides, the CDR3 is TGTGCCAGCTCACCACCGCCAGGGGTGATCGCTGAAGCTTTCTTT. V gene TRBV18 combines with J gene TRBJ1-1; D is possibly TRBD1 (6 bases). The CDR3 contains 15 residues. From germline, CDR1 is KGHSH and CDR2 LQKENI. The ends were cut back, 0 bases at V and 6 bases at J, with 14 bases in the middle.

The chain uses TRBV27 and TRBJ2-1; D is possibly TRBD2 (7 bases). This CDR3 comprises 15 residues. Germline assignment: CDR1 MNHEY and CDR2 SMNVEV (reference sequence). Deletions cut 2 bases from V and 2 bases from J, with 10 bases between. The CDR3 spells CASSLRGATYNEQFF. The CDR3 DNA is TGTGCCAGCAGTTTACGGGGGGCCACCTACAATGAGCAGTTCTTC.

V is TRBV10-3 and J is TRBJ2-5, with 11 positions matching TRBD1. This CDR3 is built from 14 residues. The junction had 4 bases not matched to a gene; V was cut back by 6 bases and J by 4 bases. CDR1 and CDR2 from the germline V gene are ENHRY and SYGVKD. CDR3 bases: TGTGCCATCAGGGGGACAGGGGGAGGAGAGACCCAGTACTTC. Protein sequence: CAIRGTGGGETQYF.

This clone was seen more than once but under ten times. The chain couples TRBV28 to TRBJ2-3, with D perhaps TRBD2 (6 bases). From germline, CDR1 is MDHEN and CDR2 SYDVKM. The CDR3 loop spans 15 amino acids. The V gene lost 2 bases and the J gene lost 0 bases, with 9 bases spanning the gap. DNA for the CDR3: TGTGCCAGCAGTTTAGGGGGACTTAGCACAGATACGCAGTATTTT. Translating it yields CASSLGGLSTDTQYF.

J is TRBJ2-2 and V is TRBV25-1; D is unresolved. V lost 1 base, J lost 1 base, and 4 bases lay in between. This CDR3 comprises 14 residues. The germline gives CDR1 MGHDK, CDR2 SYGVNS. The CDR3 protein is CASSEFGNTGELFF. The CDR3 DNA reads as TGTGCCAGCAGTGAATTCGGGAACACCGGGGAGCTGTTTTTT.

This chain joins TRBV5-6 and TRBJ1-5; 10 positions match TRBD1. The J segment lost 6 bases and the V segment lost 1 base, leaving 7 bases of the junction unmatched. Germline V gene lookup returns CDR1 SGHDT and CDR2 YYEEEE. There are 16 residues in the CDR3. The CDR3 protein is CASSLSGQGWIQPQHF. The CDR3 DNA reads TGTGCCAGCAGCTTGTCGGGACAGGGGTGGATTCAGCCCCAGCATTTT. Based on the CDR3 plus reference TRBV5-6 and TRBJ1-5, the full variable domain is DAGVTQSPTHLIKTRGQQVTLRCSPKSGHDTVSWYQQALGQGPQFIFQYYEEEERQRGNFPDRFSGHQFPNYSSELNVNALLLGDSALYLCASSLSGQGWIQPQHFGDGTRLSIL.

The V and J genes are TRBV5-4 and TRBJ2-5; TRBD1 aligns across 7 bases. This CDR3 region has 15 residues. With 2 bases clipped from V and 2 bases from J, the junction kept 6 bases outside the gene matches. Per germline, CDR1 SGHNT and CDR2 YYREEE (reference sequence). The CDR3 spells CASSFSWDRQETQYF. CDR3 DNA: TGTGCCAGCAGCTTCAGCTGGGACAGACAAGAGACCCAGTACTTC.

This sequence joins TRBV27 and TRBJ1-4; no firm D call. The V and J ends lost 5 bases and 6 bases respectively, with 16 bases between them. Germline V gene sequence: CDR1 MNHEY, CDR2 SMNVEV (reference sequence). The CDR3 loop spans 15 amino acids. The DNA for the CDR3 is TGTGCCAGCAGTCCCACCGGGGATACATATGAAAAACTGTTTTTT. Translation: CASSPTGDTYEKLFF.

The chain employs TRBV28 and TRBJ1-6; TRBD1 aligns across 9 bases. V was pared by 3 bases and J by 0 bases, with 0 bases of the junction left unmatched. The CDR3 has 16 amino acids. Germline V gene lookup returns CDR1 MDHEN and CDR2 SYDVKM. The CDR3 nucleotides read TGTGCCAGCAGTTTGGGACAGGGCTCCTATAATTCACCCCTCCACTTT. This translates into CASSLGQGSYNSPLHF.

The V gene is TRBV29-1, the J gene TRBJ2-1; 13 bases align to TRBD2. Per the germline V gene, CDR1 is SQVTM and CDR2 is ANQGSEA. Unmatched junction bases numbered 9, after V lost 1 base and J lost 12 bases. There are 15 residues in the CDR3. This CDR3 reads CSVEGGLAGEARQFF. The CDR3 nucleotides are TGCAGCGTTGAAGGCGGACTAGCGGGGGAAGCTCGGCAGTTCTTC.

This clone was found a few times. V gene TRBV12-5 combines with J gene TRBJ1-1; TRBD1 matches 7 bases. The ends lost 3 bases at V and 4 bases at J; junction bases unmatched: 5. CDR1 is LGHNT and CDR2 is FRNRAP in the germline V gene. The CDR3 is 14 residues long. The CDR3 DNA is TGTGCTAGTGGTTTTACATCAGGGGGCACTGAAGCTTTCTTT. Protein product: CASGFTSGGTEAFF.

V usage is TRBV5-4 and J usage is TRBJ2-7, with TRBD1 identical over 11 bases. Germline V lookup: CDR1 SGHNT, CDR2 YYREEE (reference sequence). The V and J ends lost 4 bases and 4 bases, in that order; junction bases with no gene match: 7. This CDR3 spans 15 amino acids. CDR3 in amino acids: CASSPGGTGGYEQYF. The CDR3 region has the DNA TGTGCCAGCAGCCCCGGCGGGACAGGGGGTTACGAGCAGTACTTC.

This clone has just one count. The V gene is TRBV6-5, the J gene TRBJ2-2; 7 nucleotides match TRBD1. The CDR3 has 13 amino acids. Germline V gene lookup returns CDR1 MNHEY and CDR2 SVGAGI. V lost 7 bases, J lost 9 bases, and 8 bases stayed unmatched. As DNA, the CDR3 is TGTGCCAGCACCGAACAGGGGAAATGGGAGCTGTTTTTT. The encoded protein is CASTEQGKWELFF.

The chain combines TRBV2 with TRBJ2-7; 7 bases agree with TRBD2. V lost 11 bases to trimming and J lost 2 bases; unmatched junction nucleotides: 6. The germline V gene encodes CDR1 SNHLY and CDR2 FYNNEI. The CDR3 length is 12 residues. CDR3 DNA: TGTGCCCATGGGGGGGTCCCCTACGAGCAGTACTTC. Translation gives CAHGGVPYEQYF.

The rearrangement joins TRBV9 to TRBJ2-5; 7 nucleotides line up with TRBD1. Unmatched junction bases numbered 7, after V lost 3 bases and J lost 5 bases. Germline CDR1 is SGDLS and CDR2 is YYNGEE. The CDR3 consists of 14 residues. DNA of the CDR3: TGTGCCAGCAGCGCCCAGGGGGTAGGGGAGACCCAGTACTTC. Residues: CASSAQGVGETQYF.